These T cell receptor beta chains were read from a single sample in a study of blood T cell repertoires in COVID-19. This table comes from immunoSEQ multiplex PCR, and its TCRdb copy is limited to in-frame clones, with some not included. The sample contains approximately 210,000 clones, roughly 85% of which appear only once. The sample consisted of peripheral blood. The receptors originated from a woman aged 70-85 years with active or convalescent COVID-19. CDR3s include the opening cysteine and the closing phenylalanine or tryptophan. A D gene is named only where the DNA matches it firmly. Size is omitted from some rows. Given values are once, few, many or a class for expanded clones.

j_call v_call d_call clone_size cdr3_nt cdr3_aa
TRBJ2-1 TRBV5-1 TRBD2 few TGCGCCAGCAGCTTGGGTAGCGGGGAAAATGAGCAGTTCTTC CASSLGSGENEQFF
TRBJ2-5 TRBV5-1 TRBD1 once TGCGCCAGCAGCTCACGGACAGGGGGGAGTGAGACCCAGTACTTC CASSSRTGGSETQYF
TRBJ1-5 TRBV18 TRBD1 NA TGTGCCAGCTCAAGGGACAGGGAAGAAGGCCAGCATTTT CASSRDREEGQHF
TRBJ1-4 TRBV6-5 NA NA TGTGCCAGCAGTTACGGGCAGGGAGGAGAAAAACTGTTTTTT CASSYGQGGEKLFF
TRBJ2-2 TRBV5-1 TRBD2 NA TGCGCCAGCAGCTTTCTTGGACTAGCGGTAAACACCGGGGAGCTGTTTTTT CASSFLGLAVNTGELFF
TRBJ1-2 TRBV14 TRBD1 few TGTGCCAGCAGCCAAAGGACCGGGACAGGGAACTATGGCTACACCTTC CASSQRTGTGNYGYTF
TRBJ2-1 TRBV28 TRBD2 NA TGTGCCACCTGCGAGCTAGCGGGATACAATGAGCAGTTCTTC CATCELAGYNEQFF
TRBJ2-2 TRBV5-5 NA NA TGTGCCAGCAGCCCAACCGGGAGTCGGCCCGGGGAGCTGTTTTTT CASSPTGSRPGELFF
TRBJ2-1 TRBV7-8 TRBD2 NA TGTGCCAGCAGCTTTCGACCCTCTGGCGGGAGGTGGTCCTACAATGAGCAGTTCTTC CASSFRPSGGRWSYNEQFF
TRBJ2-7 TRBV6-6 NA NA TGTGCCAGCACCCTCTTTGGGGGCACGTTTTACGAGCAGTACTTC CASTLFGGTFYEQYF
TRBJ2-7 TRBV7-2 NA NA TGTGCCAGCAGCTTCTACTACGAGCAGTACTTC CASSFYYEQYF
TRBJ2-7 TRBV19 TRBD2 NA TGTGCCAGTAGCCGTCTAGCGGGAGGATCCTACGAGCAGTACTTC CASSRLAGGSYEQYF
TRBJ2-1 TRBV28 NA NA TGTGCCAGCATTCCTCCTGGGGGGTCCCCCAACAATGAGCAGTTCTTC CASIPPGGSPNNEQFF
TRBJ1-6 TRBV2 TRBD1 NA TGTGCCAGCACCCAACAGGGGCCTACCAGCGGCCCCCTCCACTTT CASTQQGPTSGPLHF
TRBJ1-3 TRBV11-2 TRBD1 few TGTGCCAGCAGCTTAGCCGAGGGGGCAGCTGGAAACACCATATATTTT CASSLAEGAAGNTIYF
TRBJ1-1 TRBV5-1 NA NA TGCGCCAGCAGCTTGGATGAGGGTTACACTGAAGCTTTCTTT CASSLDEGYTEAFF
TRBJ1-6 TRBV5-1 NA NA TGCGCCAGCAGCTTGGATATGGGTACGGGATCACCCCTCCACTTT CASSLDMGTGSPLHF
TRBJ1-5 TRBV5-1 NA NA TGCGCCAGCAGCCCACAGGACAGTAGCAATCAGCCCCAGCATTTT CASSPQDSSNQPQHF
TRBJ1-2 TRBV30 NA NA TGTGCCTGGACAAGGAGGCCGAGTGGCTATGGCTACACCTTC CAWTRRPSGYGYTF
TRBJ1-6 TRBV10-3 NA once TGTGCCATCAGTGAAGGGCAGGGGACTAATTCACCCCTCCACTTT CAISEGQGTNSPLHF
TRBJ2-7 TRBV18 NA NA TGTGCCAGCTCACCGCCGCATGAGGGCGACGAGCAGTACTTC CASSPPHEGDEQYF
TRBJ1-2 TRBV7-2 TRBD1 once TGTGCCAGCAGCACTACGACAGGGGAAAATGGCTACACCTTC CASSTTTGENGYTF
TRBJ1-1 TRBV7-2 TRBD1 once TGTGCCAGCAGCTTGTTCGGGACAGGGGGGGGCACTGAAGCTTTCTTT CASSLFGTGGGTEAFF
TRBJ1-2 TRBV5-8 NA NA TGTGCCAGCAGCTTCGACGGGTTCGGTGGAGCGGGCTACACCTTC CASSFDGFGGAGYTF
TRBJ1-2 TRBV27 NA NA TGTGCCAGCAGCCTCCGGGGGGCGCTGAACTATGGCTACACCTTC CASSLRGALNYGYTF
TRBJ2-3 TRBV12-5 NA once TGTGCTAGAAACCGACAGACCACAGATACGCAGTATTTT CARNRQTTDTQYF
TRBJ2-7 TRBV25-1 NA NA TGTGCCAGCAGTGTCAGCCCGGGCGAGCAGTACTTC CASSVSPGEQYF
TRBJ2-3 TRBV10-3 TRBD2 NA TGTGCCATCAGTGAGGCGTCCGGACTAGAGCAGTATTTT CAISEASGLEQYF
TRBJ2-7 TRBV7-2 TRBD2 NA TGTGCCAGCAGCTTAAGACTAGCGGGGGGAACCTACGAGCAGTACTTC CASSLRLAGGTYEQYF
TRBJ1-5 TRBV4-1 TRBD1 NA TGCGCCAGCAGCCCCCGGGACAGATCTTCCGATCAGCCCCAGCATTTT CASSPRDRSSDQPQHF
TRBJ1-1 TRBV28 NA NA TGTGCCAGCAGTTTATTGGGTCGGGACACTGAAGCTTTCTTT CASSLLGRDTEAFF
TRBJ1-1 TRBV6-5 NA few TGTGCCAGCAGACTCCTGCGGGGAAACACTGAAGCTTTCTTT CASRLLRGNTEAFF
TRBJ1-5 TRBV10-3 NA NA TGTGCCATCAGTGAGGGGTGGGGGGGCAATCAGCCCCAGCATTTT CAISEGWGGNQPQHF
TRBJ2-7 TRBV18 TRBD2 once TGTGCCAGCTCACCCGGGACTAGCTCCTACGAGCAGTACTTC CASSPGTSSYEQYF
TRBJ2-3 TRBV18 NA NA TGTGCCAGCTCACCTCCCGGGGGTAGCACAGATACGCAGTATTTT CASSPPGGSTDTQYF
TRBJ1-2 TRBV11-2 TRBD1 NA TGTGCCAGCAGCTTGACGACAGGGGGTGGCTACACCTTC CASSLTTGGGYTF
TRBJ2-1 TRBV5-1 TRBD2 once TGCGCCAGCAGCTCCGGGACTAGCGGCTACGATGAGCAGTTCTTC CASSSGTSGYDEQFF
TRBJ2-1 TRBV12-3/TRBV12-4 NA NA TGTGCCAGCTCGCGATACAATGAGCAGTTCTTC CASSRYNEQFF
TRBJ1-2 TRBV6-5 NA NA TGTGCCAGCGTCCCTCAGGGGACCTATGGCTACACCTTC CASVPQGTYGYTF
TRBJ2-4 TRBV15 TRBD1 NA TGTGCCACCAGCAGACCTGGACAGGGAGATACCAAAAACATTCAGTACTTC CATSRPGQGDTKNIQYF
TRBJ2-5 TRBV6-5 NA NA TGTGCCAGCAGGCCCTCAGGGGTAGAGACCCAGTACTTC CASRPSGVETQYF
TRBJ1-3 TRBV13 NA NA TGTGCCAGCAGCTTAGGTGCGGGGGCGCCAGGAAACACCATATATTTT CASSLGAGAPGNTIYF
TRBJ1-1 TRBV7-2 NA NA TGTGCCAGCAGCCGGGAGGTACGGGACACTGAAGCTTTCTTT CASSREVRDTEAFF
TRBJ1-5 TRBV28 NA NA TGTGCCAGCAGTTTGCCCAGGGCCCTGGGTCAGCCCCAGCATTTT CASSLPRALGQPQHF
TRBJ2-6 TRBV11-3 NA NA TGTGCCAGCAGATATCGGGACAACTTATCTGGGGCCAACGTCCTGACTTTC CASRYRDNLSGANVLTF
TRBJ2-3 TRBV9 TRBD2 NA TGTGCCAGCAGCGACGTCCATCGGGGGGGCACAGATACGCAGTATTTT CASSDVHRGGTDTQYF